This T cell receptor beta chain was recovered during a study of CD8 T cells in ankylosing spondylitis. Study outcomes and limitations: According to the report, clones linked to the disease were significantly enriched in matched synovial fluid samples taken from ankylosing spondylitis patients. In peripheral blood, disease-linked CD8+ clones occurred at relatively low frequencies. The study identified a TCR beta motif of under 10 highly homologous variants that appeared characteristic of ankylosing spondylitis blood.

Researchers built TCR beta libraries using quantitative 5'-RACE with molecular barcodes. TCRdb re-analysed the 5' RACE reads in MiXCR, keeping a single row per CDR3 protein. The sample gives hundreds of thousands of distinct CDR3 sequences, 18% of which show up once; approximately 40% is in the top ten. With regard to this clonotype: No antigen is known for it.

Sequencing was carried out using blood, either unsorted or a sorted T cell fraction (not recorded which). This TCR was sampled from a male donor with ankylosing spondylitis.

The CDR3 DNA reads as TGTGCCAGCAGCCAACTAGGGGGGAGCTCCTACAATGAGCAGTTCTTC. It encodes CASSQLGGSSYNEQFF. The rearrangement links TRBV14 to TRBJ2-1; either TRBD1 or TRBD2 may supply D (6 bases each). Germline V CDR1 and CDR2: SGHDN, FVKESK. The V end was cut by 2 bases, the J end by 0 bases, with 11 bases between. The CDR3 totals 16 residues. The whole variable domain, remainder taken from reference TRBV14 and TRBJ2-1, is EAGVTQFPSHSVIEKGQTVTLRCDPISGHDNLYWYRRVMGKEIKFLLHFVKESKQDESGMPNNRFLAERTGGTYSTLKVQPAELEDSGVYFCASSQLGGSSYNEQFFGPGTRLTVL.